The rows below give T cell receptor beta chains drawn from one sample of a study of cytomegalovirus exposure and HLA in healthy donors. Clones were read by immunoSEQ multiplex PCR, and TCRdb kept only the in-frame ones, dropping some. The sample yields about 180,000 clones, approximately 80% seen once. Sequencing was carried out using PBMCs. Source of these receptors: a girl under 18 in good health and CMV-seropositive. CDR3s include the opening cysteine and the closing phenylalanine or tryptophan. A D gene is named only where the DNA matches it firmly. Some rows mark clone size as missing; the rest say once, few, many or name a class of expanded clone.

V	D	size	J	CDR3	DNA
TRBV7-9	TRBD1	.	TRBJ2-7	CASSLGQGRTEQYF	TGTGCCAGCAGCTTAGGACAGGGGAGGACCGAGCAGTACTTC
TRBV6-4	TRBD1	.	TRBJ2-5	CASVTYGTVLETQYF	TGTGCCAGCGTCACGTACGGGACAGTGTTAGAGACCCAGTACTTC
TRBV7-9	.	.	TRBJ2-1	CASRSSAESSYNEQFF	TGTGCCAGCAGAAGCTCAGCGGAGAGCTCCTACAATGAGCAGTTCTTC
TRBV10-2	TRBD2	once	TRBJ2-1	CASRTSGLFDNEQFF	TGCGCCAGCAGGACTAGCGGCCTTTTTGACAATGAGCAGTTCTTC
TRBV30	.	.	TRBJ2-2	CAWSEGLGTGELFF	TGTGCCTGGAGTGAGGGACTGGGCACCGGGGAGCTGTTTTTT
TRBV27	TRBD1	.	TRBJ2-7	CASSWTGDEQYF	TGTGCCAGCAGTTGGACAGGGGACGAGCAGTACTTC
TRBV4-1	.	.	TRBJ1-1	CASSQVSSTEAFF	TGCGCCAGCAGCCAAGTCTCCTCCACTGAAGCTTTCTTT
TRBV10-3	.	.	TRBJ2-3	CAILPVGGSQYF	TGTGCCATTCTCCCGGTGGGGGGTTCCCAGTATTTT
TRBV5-1	TRBD1	.	TRBJ1-1	CASSLADRADTEAFF	TGCGCCAGCAGCTTGGCCGACAGGGCGGACACTGAAGCTTTCTTT
TRBV27	.	.	TRBJ1-1	CASSLWGGRATEAFF	TGTGCCAGCAGTTTATGGGGGGGAAGGGCCACTGAAGCTTTCTTT
TRBV5-1	TRBD1	.	TRBJ2-2	CASRQGARNGAGELFF	TGCGCCAGCAGACAGGGGGCGCGAAATGGTGCCGGGGAGCTGTTTTTT
TRBV7-9	.	.	TRBJ1-2	CASSLPRQPIYGYTF	TGTGCCAGCAGCTTACCCCGACAACCTATTTATGGCTACACCTTC
TRBV30	.	.	TRBJ2-7	CAWSVQTYEQYF	TGTGCCTGGAGTGTACAAACCTACGAGCAGTACTTC
TRBV18	.	.	TRBJ2-3	CASSPPRRMDTQYF	TGTGCCAGCTCACCACCCCGGAGAATGGATACGCAGTATTTT
TRBV7-6	.	.	TRBJ2-2	CASSSRGGTKNTGELFF	TGTGCCAGCAGCTCGCGCGGTGGCACAAAAAACACCGGGGAGCTGTTTTTT
TRBV9	.	few	TRBJ2-2	CASSLIDTPVGTGELFF	TGTGCCAGCAGCTTGATTGACACTCCGGTGGGCACCGGGGAGCTGTTTTTT
TRBV29-1	.	.	TRBJ1-1	CSALETGARTEAFF	TGCAGCGCCCTAGAAACTGGGGCGAGGACTGAAGCTTTCTTT
TRBV10-1	TRBD2	.	TRBJ2-1	CASSEREVGSRNEQFF	TGCGCCAGCAGTGAGCGGGAGGTAGGTTCGCGAAATGAGCAGTTCTTC
TRBV29-1	.	.	TRBJ1-1	CSVEDLGVSDTEAFF	TGCAGCGTTGAAGACCTAGGGGTGTCGGACACTGAAGCTTTCTTT
TRBV5-1	TRBD2	.	TRBJ2-7	CASSFGLAGDEQYF	TGCGCCAGCAGCTTCGGACTAGCGGGAGATGAGCAGTACTTC
TRBV6-1	.	few	TRBJ2-7	CASSAWYLRSSYEQYF	TGTGCCAGCAGTGCGTGGTACTTGAGGAGCTCCTACGAGCAGTACTTC
TRBV25-1	.	.	TRBJ1-3	CASSEFPWEGSGNTIYF	TGTGCCAGCAGTGAATTTCCCTGGGAGGGATCTGGAAACACCATATATTTT
TRBV29-1	.	once	TRBJ2-2	CSAPSLNTGELFF	TGCAGCGCTCCTTCCCTGAACACCGGGGAGCTGTTTTTT
TRBV30	TRBD1	.	TRBJ2-5	CAWGTGQETQYF	TGTGCCTGGGGGACAGGGCAAGAGACCCAGTACTTC
TRBV6-6	TRBD1	.	TRBJ2-7	CASSIRGTGYEQYF	TGTGCCAGCAGTATCCGCGGGACAGGGTACGAGCAGTACTTC
TRBV27	.	once	TRBJ1-1	CASSLWWGRTEAFF	TGTGCCAGCAGTTTATGGTGGGGGCGGACTGAAGCTTTCTTT
TRBV7-9	TRBD2	.	TRBJ2-1	CASRAPGLAGVNEQFF	TGTGCCAGCAGGGCACCGGGACTAGCGGGAGTCAATGAGCAGTTCTTC
TRBV1	.	.	TRBJ1-1	CTSSQVPMVTEAFF	TGCACCAGCAGCCAAGTTCCTATGGTCACTGAAGCTTTCTTT
TRBV12-5	TRBD2	once	TRBJ2-2	CASDSGRAGELFF	TGTGCTAGCGATAGCGGGAGGGCCGGGGAGCTGTTTTTT
TRBV5-4	TRBD2	.	TRBJ2-5	CASSPPGLASQETQYF	TGTGCCAGCAGTCCCCCGGGACTAGCGAGCCAAGAGACCCAGTACTTC
TRBV5-1	TRBD2	.	TRBJ2-7	CASSFIAGDLRKYF	TGCGCCAGCAGCTTCATAGCGGGCGACCTACGAAAGTACTTC
TRBV4-1	TRBD1	.	TRBJ1-5	CASSQDPSTGRTQHF	TGCGCCAGCAGCCAAGACCCTTCGACAGGGAGGACCCAGCATTTT
TRBV2	TRBD2	.	TRBJ2-2	CASSERLAGGSTGELFF	TGTGCCAGCAGTGAGCGACTAGCGGGAGGGTCCACCGGGGAGCTGTTTTTT
TRBV5-6	.	.	TRBJ1-2	CASSLIRRRYGYTF	TGTGCCAGCAGCTTGATACGTCGCCGGTATGGCTACACCTTC
TRBV30	.	.	TRBJ2-2	CAWREGPNTGELFF	TGTGCCTGGAGGGAGGGACCTAACACCGGGGAGCTGTTTTTT
TRBV7-9	TRBD2	.	TRBJ2-5	CASSFWGGETQYF	TGTGCCAGCAGCTTTTGGGGAGGGGAGACCCAGTACTTC
TRBV27	TRBD1	.	TRBJ1-2	CASSLVFLDRGNYGYTF	TGTGCCAGCAGTTTGGTCTTTTTGGACAGGGGGAACTATGGCTACACCTTC
TRBV7-3	TRBD2	.	TRBJ2-1	CASSSGAGAYNEQFF	TGTGCCAGCAGCTCGGGAGCGGGAGCGTACAATGAGCAGTTCTTC
TRBV19	.	.	TRBJ2-7	CASSPPLGGADLYEQYF	TGTGCCAGTAGCCCACCTCTGGGAGGAGCGGACCTCTACGAGCAGTACTTC
TRBV7-2	.	.	TRBJ1-3	CASSQAGGSGNTIYF	TGTGCCAGCAGCCAGGCGGGGGGCTCTGGAAACACCATATATTTT
TRBV6-1	TRBD2	.	TRBJ2-7	CASREGYAGVSSYEQYF	TGTGCCAGCAGGGAAGGGTACGCGGGAGTTAGCTCCTACGAGCAGTACTTC
TRBV11-2	TRBD1	.	TRBJ2-2	CASSIRQGNTGELFF	TGTGCCAGCAGCATAAGACAGGGGAACACCGGGGAGCTGTTTTTT